The 23 T cell receptor beta chains below were found in one sample sequenced in a study of blood T cell repertoires in COVID-19. The repertoire was sequenced with immunoSEQ multiplex PCR; TCRdb's copy has only in-frame clones and lacks some. The sample consists of roughly 86,000 clones, about 80% of them appearing once. Material: peripheral blood. The origin of the receptors is a man aged 55 to 70 with acute or convalescent COVID-19.

This clone was counted a few times. The chain links TRBV2 to TRBJ1-5; D is unclear. The CDR3 extends over 14 amino acids. V gave up 4 bases and J gave up 2 bases, with 9 bases separating them. The germline V gene has CDR1 SNHLY and CDR2 FYNNEI. The chain's CDR3 is CASSVKRGNQPQHF. The CDR3 DNA reads TGTGCCAGCAGTGTGAAGAGAGGCAATCAGCCCCAGCATTTT.

V and J are TRBV18 and TRBJ2-7; D gene ambiguous. The CDR3 has 12 amino acids. CDR1 and CDR2 (germline): KGHSH, LQKENI. Trimming stripped 4 bases from V and 3 bases from J, with 7 bases between. CDR3 sequence (DNA): TGTGCCAGCTCACTAGATCTCTACGAGCAGTACTTC. It codes for CASSLDLYEQYF.

V is TRBV11-2 and J is TRBJ1-3; D call uncertain. Trimming cost V 1 base and J 4 bases, with 8 bases left between them. Germline V gene data show CDR1 as SGHAT and CDR2 as FQNNGV. The CDR3 extends over 14 amino acids. CDR3 region: CASSLGGSGNTIYF. The CDR3 DNA follows: TGTGCCAGCAGCTTAGGAGGATCCGGAAACACCATATATTTT.

The chain has TRBV4-3 and TRBJ2-3, with D maybe TRBD2 (5 bases). Trimming stripped 0 bases from V and 2 bases from J, with 12 bases between. CDR1 LGHNA and CDR2 YSLEER come from the germline V gene. CDR3 length: 16 amino acids. The CDR3 loop reads CASSQEGGRDTDTQYF. CDR3 coding DNA: TGCGCCAGCAGCCAAGAAGGAGGTCGCGACACAGATACGCAGTATTTT.

The J gene is TRBJ2-2, the V gene TRBV2; TRBD1 aligns across 8 bases. Germline trimming cut 6 bases from V and 1 base from J; bases unmatched to any gene: 4. Germline V gives CDR1 SNHLY, CDR2 FYNNEI. The CDR3 loop spans 15 amino acids. The CDR3 region is CASSLGTGNTGELFF. DNA of the CDR3: TGTGCCAGCAGCCTCGGGACAGGGAACACCGGGGAGCTGTTTTTT.

This chain links TRBV2 with TRBJ2-7; a weak D match, TRBD2 (6 bases). V shed 6 bases and J shed 3 bases, with 9 bases lying between them. The CDR3 has 12 amino acids. Germline V gene sequence: CDR1 SNHLY, CDR2 FYNNEI. CDR3 DNA: TGTGCCAGCAGGGACTACGACTACGAGCAGTACTTC. The encoded protein is CASRDYDYEQYF. The variable domain in full, completed from reference TRBV2 and TRBJ2-7, reads EPEVTQTPSHQVTQMGQEVILRCVPISNHLYFYWYRQILGQKVEFLVSFYNNEISEKSEIFDDQFSVERPDGSNFTLKIRSTKLEDSAMYFCASRDYDYEQYFGPGTRLTVT.

V usage is TRBV19 and J usage is TRBJ2-7; TRBD1 matches at 7 bases. The CDR3 length is 15 residues. From germline, CDR1 is LNHDA and CDR2 SQIVND (reference sequence). The J segment lost 1 base and the V segment lost 5 bases, leaving 8 bases of the junction unmatched. CDR3 protein: CASSPIDRASYEQYF. The DNA of the CDR3 is TGTGCCAGTAGTCCTATCGACAGGGCATCCTACGAGCAGTACTTC.

The V and J genes are TRBV11-3 and TRBJ2-5, with TRBD1 matching over 9 bases. With V trimmed by 5 bases and J by 5 bases, 3 bases remained unmatched. The CDR3 runs to 13 residues. Germline assignment: CDR1 SGHNT and CDR2 YENEEA. The CDR3 is CASSPGQGETQYF. The DNA of the CDR3 is TGTGCCAGCAGCCCCGGACAGGGGGAGACCCAGTACTTC.

This chain connects TRBV6-5 to TRBJ1-1; 8 positions match TRBD1. The trim removed 6 bases at V and 3 bases at J, leaving 6 bases unmatched. The CDR3 has 14 residues. Germline CDR1 MNHEY, CDR2 SVGAGI. In DNA, the CDR3 is TGTGCCAGCAGATACAGGGGGTTAGACACTGAAGCTTTCTTT. Translating it yields CASRYRGLDTEAFF.

The V call is TRBV28, the J call TRBJ1-2; the D is unclear. The CDR3 has 16 amino acids. Trimming pared 5 bases from V and 8 bases from J, leaving 24 bases between. Germline assignment: CDR1 MDHEN and CDR2 SYDVKM. As DNA, the CDR3 is TGTGCCAGCAGTGCCTATCCGGACCCGGGGAAAAGAGGCTACACCTTC. Protein product: CASSAYPDPGKRGYTF.

The chain combines TRBV2 with TRBJ1-3, with D possibly TRBD1 on 6 matching bases. Germline values: CDR1 SNHLY, CDR2 FYNNEI. This CDR3 contains 14 residues. V was pared by 8 bases and J by 4 bases, with 15 bases between. The chain's CDR3 is CASGAARGGNTIYF. CDR3 bases: TGTGCCAGCGGGGCAGCCAGGGGCGGAAACACCATATATTTT.

This clone was counted between two and nine times. The chain employs TRBV4-1 and TRBJ1-5; no definite D call. There are 15 residues in the CDR3. Trimming cost V 1 base and J 2 bases, with 9 bases left between them. Germline CDR1 is MGHRA and CDR2 is YSYEKL. The CDR3 here is CASSQGGMGNQPQHF. CDR3 in DNA: TGCGCCAGCAGCCAAGGAGGGATGGGCAATCAGCCCCAGCATTTT.

Only one count was recorded for this clone. The chain joins TRBV5-5 to TRBJ1-1, with 7 nucleotides matching TRBD1. After removal of 4 bases from V and 6 bases from J, the junction contained 9 bases not matched to a gene. This CDR3 spans 14 amino acids. Germline CDR1 is SGHKS and CDR2 is YYEKEE (reference sequence). The CDR3 DNA reads TGTGCCAGCAGCCTGCAACAGGGGACGGCTGAAGCTTTCTTT. Residues: CASSLQQGTAEAFF.

This clone has just one count. This rearrangement joins TRBV11-2 to TRBJ1-4, with TRBD1 identical over 7 bases. With V trimmed by 5 bases and J by 5 bases, 5 bases remained unmatched. The CDR3 is made up of 14 amino acids. Per germline, CDR1 SGHAT and CDR2 FQNNGV. The CDR3 sequence: CASSPVDRNEKLFF. DNA of the CDR3: TGTGCCAGCAGCCCCGTGGACAGGAATGAAAAACTGTTTTTT.

The chain links TRBV5-5 to TRBJ1-1; 7 nucleotides line up with TRBD1. This CDR3 has 16 amino acids. Germline lookup yields CDR1 SGHKS and CDR2 YYEKEE (reference sequence). Germline trimming cut 0 bases from V and 3 bases from J; bases unmatched to any gene: 8. The CDR3: CASSLVARGVDTEAFF. The CDR3 nucleotides read TGTGCCAGCAGCTTGGTGGCCAGGGGGGTTGACACTGAAGCTTTCTTT. Supplemented by reference TRBV5-5 and TRBJ1-1, the full variable domain reads DAGVTQSPTHLIKTRGQQVTLRCSPISGHKSVSWYQQVLGQGPQFIFQYYEKEERGRGNFPDRFSARQFPNYSSELNVNALLLGDSALYLCASSLVARGVDTEAFFGQGTRLTVV.

V and J are TRBV18 and TRBJ1-2; unclear D gene. The CDR3 is 18 residues long. V lost 0 bases and J lost 6, with 23 bases in between. Looked up from germline, CDR1 is KGHSH and CDR2 is LQKENI. The CDR3 nucleotides read TGTGCCAGCTCACCACCCATGGGCGTCTTGGGAGAGGGAAATGGCTACACCTTC. It yields the protein CASSPPMGVLGEGNGYTF. The whole variable domain, remainder taken from reference TRBV18 and TRBJ1-2, is NAGVMQNPRHLVRRRGQEARLRCSPMKGHSHVYWYRQLPEEGLKFMVYLQKENIIDESGMPKERFSAEFPKEGPSILRIQQVVRGDSAAYFCASSPPMGVLGEGNGYTFGSGTRLTVV.

This chain connects TRBV12-3 or TRBV12-4 to TRBJ1-2; 8 nucleotides match TRBD1. The CDR3 length is 13 residues. The V and J ends lost 5 bases and 6 bases, in that order; junction bases with no gene match: 5. The CDR3 nucleotides read TGTGCCAGCAGTCCGGACAGGGCACATGGCTACACCTTC. Protein sequence: CASSPDRAHGYTF.

The chain combines TRBV24-1 with TRBJ2-5; 12 bases line up with TRBD2. This CDR3 has 16 residues. CDR1 is KGHDR, CDR2 SFDVKD, per germline. V lost 4 bases and J lost 5; bases outside the gene matches: 7. The CDR3: CATSDLAGGSGETQYF. CDR3 in DNA: TGTGCCACCAGTGACCTAGCGGGGGGGTCCGGGGAGACCCAGTACTTC.

J is TRBJ2-1 and V is TRBV3-1 (or the pseudogene TRBV3-2), with 7 bases fitting TRBD1. Germline V lookup: CDR1 LGHDT, CDR2 YNNKEL (reference sequence). V dropped 2 bases and J dropped 7; count of bases not matched to a gene: 8. This CDR3 has 15 residues. CDR3 sequence: CASSQSEGARNEQFF. The CDR3 bases are TGTGCCAGCAGCCAATCAGAGGGGGCCAGAAATGAGCAGTTCTTC.

The J gene is TRBJ2-7, the V gene TRBV5-4; 10 bases line up with TRBD2. Germline V gene lookup returns CDR1 SGHNT and CDR2 YYREEE (reference sequence). The CDR3 has 14 residues. The ends lost 4 bases at V and 5 bases at J; junction bases unmatched: 6. CDR3 sequence: CASSPGLANNEQYF. The CDR3 DNA follows: TGTGCCAGCAGCCCGGGACTAGCGAACAACGAGCAGTACTTC.

In regard to this clone: The CDR3 does not close with the conserved phenylalanine or tryptophan, likely indicating a read error. Because the CDR3's place on the DNA is in doubt, the DNA is left out and the CDR3 is given as listed by TCRdb. V usage is TRBV2 and J usage is TRBJ1-6; the tabulated D call, TRBD1, remains unverified against the DNA. Termini included, the CDR3 measures 10 amino acids. The germline V gene has CDR1 SNHLY and CDR2 FYNNEI. The CDR3 sequence: CASGPTGAIL.

The J gene is TRBJ1-2, the V gene TRBV30, with D perhaps TRBD1 (5 bases). The CDR3 covers 13 residues. CDR1 and CDR2 (germline): GTSNPN, SVGIG (reference sequence). Trimming removed 1 base at V and 8 bases at J, with 14 bases between. CDR3 sequence reads: CAWSAGGGAGYTF. The DNA for the CDR3 is TGTGCCTGGAGTGCGGGGGGAGGGGCCGGCTACACCTTC.

The chain is built from TRBV19 and TRBJ1-4, with 7 bases identical to TRBD1. The V segment lost 10 bases and the J segment 8 bases; nucleotides outside the gene matches: 10. Germline CDR1 LNHDA, CDR2 SQIVND (reference sequence). This CDR3 is built from 13 residues. CDR3 sequence: CATKTGVGEKLFF. The CDR3 DNA follows: TGTGCCACTAAAACAGGGGTTGGGGAAAAACTGTTTTTT.